This T cell receptor beta chain was captured in a study of T-cell memory formation after mild COVID-19. Broader study findings: Detection of some responders pre-infection suggested pre-existing cross-reactive memory T cells participated. A balance of CD4 and CD8 characterized clones contracting day 15 to 85, whereas later expanders leaned CD4+. Most CD4+ clones that shrank were in CM and EM, while CD8+ ones turned up in EMRA.

The V and J ends lost 4 bases and 2 bases respectively, with 15 bases between them. The V gene's germline CDR1 is SGDLS and CDR2 YYNGEE. The CDR3 loop spans 15 amino acids. In this sample, this clonotype turned up many times. What it recognizes is unknown. With constant-segment primers, 5'RACE yielded cDNA libraries of TCR alpha and TCR beta that carried sample barcodes and UMIs. TCRdb passed the 5' RACE reads through MiXCR, listing each CDR3 protein once. The sample gives 150,000 or so distinct CDR3 sequences, roughly 11% of which show up once; 3.8% is in the top ten. The chain joins TRBV9 to TRBJ2-5; no definite D call. The clonotype was recovered from a man between 18 and 29 years old who had mild COVID-19 (a few samples of this study predate the infection). Cell type and time point are not known. Sequencing was done on a sample of PBMCs or a T cell subset sorted from them (not recorded which). CDR3 residues: CASSISQGLQETQYF. CDR3 coding DNA: TGTGCCAGCAGCATTAGCCAAGGGCTACAAGAGACCCAGTACTTC.